Below, one T cell receptor beta chain is given with its context. Its antigen is unidentified. The PCR ran on 60 Vbeta and 13 Jbeta primers. Libraries were prepared by immunoSEQ multiplex PCR; TCRdb keeps only in-frame clonotypes and omits some of them. The profile shows 90,000 to 150,000 clones, about 60% of them singletons. This sample is drawn from a study of cytomegalovirus exposure and HLA in healthy donors. Study-level findings and limits: A classifier reportedly called cytomegalovirus status with high sensitivity and specificity.

The donors (healthy individuals) were bone marrow donors. The clonotype originates from a man in his forties in good health and CMV-seropositive. The sample was PBMCs.

CDR3 sequence: CASSWTLAGDAYEQYF. The DNA for the CDR3 is TGCGCCAGCAGCTGGACACTAGCGGGAGACGCCTACGAGCAGTACTTC. The chain is built from TRBV5-1 and TRBJ2-7; TRBD2 matches 11 bases. Germline CDR1 reads SGHRS; CDR2 reads YFSETQ. Unmatched junction bases numbered 7, after V lost 3 bases and J lost 2 bases. This CDR3 comprises 16 residues. The variable domain in full, completed from reference TRBV5-1 and TRBJ2-7, reads KAGVTQTPRYLIKTRGQQVTLSCSPISGHRSVSWYQQTPGQGLQFLFEYFSETQRNKGNFPGRFSGRQFSNSRSEMNVSTLELGDSALYLCASSWTLAGDAYEQYFGPGTRLTVT.